Detailed here is one TCR beta chain. The CDR3 consists of 15 residues. V was clipped by 1 base and J by 5 bases; unmatched bases: 4. Germline V gene data show CDR1 as KGHSH and CDR2 as LQKENI. The sample belongs to a study of T-cell memory formation after mild COVID-19. TCRdb ran MiXCR on the 5' RACE reads and lists one entry per CDR3 protein. The profile covers under 450,000 distinct CDR3 sequences, with around a quarter appearing a single time and about an eighth taken by the ten largest. Sequenced input: PBMCs or a T cell subset sorted from them (not recorded which). The sequence was obtained from an adult woman who had mild COVID-19 (a few samples of this study predate the infection). Cell type and time point are not known. V is TRBV18 and J is TRBJ2-7, with TRBD2 matching over 11 bases. CDR3: CASSPLAGGPNEQYF. Written as DNA, the CDR3 is TGTGCCAGCTCACCACTAGCGGGGGGGCCAAACGAGCAGTACTTC.